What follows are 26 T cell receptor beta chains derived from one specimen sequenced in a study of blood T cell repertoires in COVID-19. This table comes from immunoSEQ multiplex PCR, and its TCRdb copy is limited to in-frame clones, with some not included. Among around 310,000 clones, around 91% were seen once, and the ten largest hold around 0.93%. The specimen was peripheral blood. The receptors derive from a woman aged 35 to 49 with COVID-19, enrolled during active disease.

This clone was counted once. Written as DNA, the CDR3 is TGTGCCAGCAGCTTAGCTGACTACCTTCAAGAGCAGTTCTTC. It is translated as CASSLADYLQEQFF. The chain carries TRBV7-2 and TRBJ2-1; weak D call: TRBD2 (5 bases). In germline, CDR1 is SGHTA, CDR2 FQGNSA. The V end was cut by 0 bases, the J end by 10 bases, with 13 bases between. This CDR3 has 14 residues.

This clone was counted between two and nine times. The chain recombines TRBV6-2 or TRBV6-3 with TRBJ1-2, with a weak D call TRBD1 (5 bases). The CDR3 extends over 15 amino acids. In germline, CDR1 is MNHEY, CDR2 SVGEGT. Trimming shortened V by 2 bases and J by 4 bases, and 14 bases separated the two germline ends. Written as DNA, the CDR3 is TGTGCCAGCAGTTACCTTACCGGGACTACCTATGGCTACACCTTC. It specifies CASSYLTGTTYGYTF.

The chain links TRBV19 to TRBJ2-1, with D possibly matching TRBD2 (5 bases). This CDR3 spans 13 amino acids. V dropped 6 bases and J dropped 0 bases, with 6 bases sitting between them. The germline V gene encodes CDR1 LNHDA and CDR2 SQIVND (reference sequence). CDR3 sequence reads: CASRGSSYNEQFF. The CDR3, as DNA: TGTGCCAGTAGGGGGAGCTCCTACAATGAGCAGTTCTTC.

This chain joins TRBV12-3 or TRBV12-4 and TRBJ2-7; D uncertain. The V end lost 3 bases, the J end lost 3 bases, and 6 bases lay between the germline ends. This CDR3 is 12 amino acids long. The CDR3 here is CASSFGSYEQYF. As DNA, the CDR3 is TGTGCCAGCAGTTTTGGCAGCTACGAGCAGTACTTC.

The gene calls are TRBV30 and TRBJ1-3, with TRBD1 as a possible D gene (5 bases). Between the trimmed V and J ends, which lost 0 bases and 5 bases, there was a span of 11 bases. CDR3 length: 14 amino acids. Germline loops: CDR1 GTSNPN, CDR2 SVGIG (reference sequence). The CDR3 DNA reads TGTGCCTGGAGTGTAGGAGACAGCCGAAACACCATATATTTT. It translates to CAWSVGDSRNTIYF.

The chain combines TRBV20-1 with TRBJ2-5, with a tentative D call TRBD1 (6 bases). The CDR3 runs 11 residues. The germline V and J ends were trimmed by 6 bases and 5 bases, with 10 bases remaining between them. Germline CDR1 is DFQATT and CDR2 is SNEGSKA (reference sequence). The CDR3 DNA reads TGCAGTGCGGGGCAGGGGGAGACCCAGTACTTC. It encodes CSAGQGETQYF.

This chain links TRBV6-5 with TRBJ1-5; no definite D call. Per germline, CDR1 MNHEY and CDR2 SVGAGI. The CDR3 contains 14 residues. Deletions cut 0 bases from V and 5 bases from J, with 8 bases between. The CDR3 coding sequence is TGTGCCAGCAGTTACTCCAGCGTAGATCAGCCCCAGCATTTT. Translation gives CASSYSSVDQPQHF.

The CDR3 reads CASRTGSTAGNTIYF. As DNA, the CDR3 is TGTGCCAGCAGGACAGGGAGCACTGCTGGAAACACCATATATTTT. The genes are TRBV28 and TRBJ1-3, with 7 bases fitting TRBD1. Per germline, CDR1 MDHEN and CDR2 SYDVKM. CDR3 size: 15 residues. Trimming removed 6 bases from V and 2 bases from J; junction bases left unmatched: 7.

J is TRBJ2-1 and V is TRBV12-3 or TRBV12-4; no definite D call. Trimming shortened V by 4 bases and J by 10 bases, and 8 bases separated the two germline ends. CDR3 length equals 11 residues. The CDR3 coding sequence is TGTGCCAGCAGTTACAGCCTGGAGCAGTTCTTC. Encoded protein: CASSYSLEQFF.

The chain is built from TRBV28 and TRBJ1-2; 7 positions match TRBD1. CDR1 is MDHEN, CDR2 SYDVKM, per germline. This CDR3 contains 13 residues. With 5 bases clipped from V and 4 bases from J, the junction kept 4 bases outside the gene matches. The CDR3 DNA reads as TGTGCCAGCAGTGAGGGACAGCTCTATGGCTACACCTTC. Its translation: CASSEGQLYGYTF.

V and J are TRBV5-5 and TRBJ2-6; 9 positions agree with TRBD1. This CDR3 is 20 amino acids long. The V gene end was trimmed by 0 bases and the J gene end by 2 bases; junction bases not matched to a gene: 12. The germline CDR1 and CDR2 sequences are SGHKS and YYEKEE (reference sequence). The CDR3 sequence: CASSLGWTGATRTGANVLTF. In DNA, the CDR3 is TGTGCCAGCAGCTTGGGTTGGACAGGGGCGACCCGAACTGGGGCCAACGTCCTGACTTTC. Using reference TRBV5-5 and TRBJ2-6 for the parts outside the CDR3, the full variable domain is DAGVTQSPTHLIKTRGQQVTLRCSPISGHKSVSWYQQVLGQGPQFIFQYYEKEERGRGNFPDRFSARQFPNYSSELNVNALLLGDSALYLCASSLGWTGATRTGANVLTFGAGSRLTVL.

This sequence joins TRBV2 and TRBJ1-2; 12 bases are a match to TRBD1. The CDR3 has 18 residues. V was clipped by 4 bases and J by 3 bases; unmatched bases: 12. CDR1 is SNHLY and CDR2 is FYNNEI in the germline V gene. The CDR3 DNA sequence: TGTGCCAGCAGTGTCGGGACAGGGGGCGCGGGACCATACTATGGCTACACCTTC. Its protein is CASSVGTGGAGPYYGYTF.

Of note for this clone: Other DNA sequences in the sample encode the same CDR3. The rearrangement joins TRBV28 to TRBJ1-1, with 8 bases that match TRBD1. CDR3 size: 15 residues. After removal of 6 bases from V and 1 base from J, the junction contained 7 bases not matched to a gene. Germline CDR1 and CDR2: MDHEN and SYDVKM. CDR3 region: CASSPPTGGNTEAFF. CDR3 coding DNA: TGTGCCAGCAGCCCTCCCACAGGGGGGAACACTGAAGCTTTCTTT.

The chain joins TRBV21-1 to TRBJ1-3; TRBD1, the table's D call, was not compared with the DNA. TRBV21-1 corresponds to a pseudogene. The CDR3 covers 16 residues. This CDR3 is CASSNRAVSSGNTIYF. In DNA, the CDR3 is TGTGCCAGCAGCAACAGGGCCGTTAGCTCTGGAAACACCATATATTTT.

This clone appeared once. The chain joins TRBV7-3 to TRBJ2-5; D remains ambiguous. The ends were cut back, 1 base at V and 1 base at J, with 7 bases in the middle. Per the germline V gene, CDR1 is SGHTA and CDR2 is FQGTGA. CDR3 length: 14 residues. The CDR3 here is CASSLMPGQETQYF. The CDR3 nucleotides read TGTGCCAGCAGCTTAATGCCAGGCCAAGAGACCCAGTACTTC.

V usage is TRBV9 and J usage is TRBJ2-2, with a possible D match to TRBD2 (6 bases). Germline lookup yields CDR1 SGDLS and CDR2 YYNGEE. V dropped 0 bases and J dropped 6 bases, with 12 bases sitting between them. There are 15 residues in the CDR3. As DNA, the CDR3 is TGTGCCAGCAGCGTAGGTGGAGGGGAGGCCGGGGAGCTGTTTTTT. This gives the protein CASSVGGGEAGELFF.

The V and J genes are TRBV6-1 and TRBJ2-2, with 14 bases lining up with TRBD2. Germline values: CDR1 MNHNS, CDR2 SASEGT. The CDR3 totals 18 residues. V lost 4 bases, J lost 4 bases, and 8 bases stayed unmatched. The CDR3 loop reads CASSVTSGRAPGTGELFF. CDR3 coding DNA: TGTGCCAGCAGTGTGACTAGCGGGAGGGCCCCGGGCACCGGGGAGCTGTTTTTT.

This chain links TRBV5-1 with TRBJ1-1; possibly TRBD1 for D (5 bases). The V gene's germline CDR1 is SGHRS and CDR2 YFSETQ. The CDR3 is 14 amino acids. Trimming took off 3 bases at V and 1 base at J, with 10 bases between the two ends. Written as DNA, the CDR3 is TGCGCCAGCAGCTCGGCGGGGGGGAACACTGAAGCTTTCTTT. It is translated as CASSSAGGNTEAFF.

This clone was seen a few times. CDR3 residues: CASSYRTRYGYTF. CDR3 bases: TGTGCCAGCAGCTACAGAACACGCTATGGCTACACCTTC. V usage is TRBV7-2 and J usage is TRBJ1-2; no clear D gene. CDR3 length: 13 amino acids. Trimming stripped 4 bases from V and 4 bases from J, with 10 bases between. Germline loops: CDR1 SGHTA, CDR2 FQGNSA.

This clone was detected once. Here the CDR3 DNA reads TGTGCCAGCAGACGCGGACTAGTTGACACCTACGAGCAGTACTTC. Protein sequence: CASRRGLVDTYEQYF. This chain uses TRBV3-1 (or the pseudogene TRBV3-2) with TRBJ2-7, with 7 bases aligning to TRBD2. Germline V CDR1 and CDR2: LGHDT, YNNKEL (reference sequence). The CDR3 length is 15 residues. V trimming: 6 bases; J trimming: 2 bases; junction bases outside the gene matches: 10.

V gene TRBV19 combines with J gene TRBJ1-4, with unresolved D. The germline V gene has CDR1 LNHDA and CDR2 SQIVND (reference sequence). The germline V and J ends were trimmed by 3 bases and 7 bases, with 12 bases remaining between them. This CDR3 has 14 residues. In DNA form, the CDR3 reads TGTGCCAGTAGTATGACGAACAGTCCTGAAAAACTGTTTTTT. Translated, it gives CASSMTNSPEKLFF.

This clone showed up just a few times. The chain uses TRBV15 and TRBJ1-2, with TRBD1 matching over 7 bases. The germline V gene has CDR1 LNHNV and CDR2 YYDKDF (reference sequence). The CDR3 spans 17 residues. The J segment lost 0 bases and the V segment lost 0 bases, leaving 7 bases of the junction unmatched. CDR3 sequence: CATSRDKGALANYGYTF. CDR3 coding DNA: TGTGCCACCAGCAGAGATAAGGGGGCCCTAGCTAACTATGGCTACACCTTC.

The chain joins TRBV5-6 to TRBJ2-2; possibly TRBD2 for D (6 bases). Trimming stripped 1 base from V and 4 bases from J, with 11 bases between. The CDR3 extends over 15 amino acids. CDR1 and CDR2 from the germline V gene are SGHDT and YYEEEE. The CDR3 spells CASSLRGFRTGELFF. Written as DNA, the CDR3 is TGTGCCAGCAGCTTGCGGGGGTTCCGCACCGGGGAGCTGTTTTTT.

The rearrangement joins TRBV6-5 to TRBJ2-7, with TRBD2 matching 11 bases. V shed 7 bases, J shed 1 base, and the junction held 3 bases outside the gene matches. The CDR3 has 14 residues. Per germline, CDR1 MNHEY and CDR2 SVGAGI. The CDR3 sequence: CASKGLAASYEQYF. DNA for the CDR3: TGTGCCAGCAAGGGACTAGCGGCTTCCTACGAGCAGTACTTC.

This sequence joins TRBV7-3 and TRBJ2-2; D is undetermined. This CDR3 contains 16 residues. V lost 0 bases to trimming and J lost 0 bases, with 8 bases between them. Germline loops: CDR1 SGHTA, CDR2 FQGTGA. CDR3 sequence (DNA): TGTGCCAGCAGCTTAACACAACCTGCGAACACCGGGGAGCTGTTTTTT. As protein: CASSLTQPANTGELFF.

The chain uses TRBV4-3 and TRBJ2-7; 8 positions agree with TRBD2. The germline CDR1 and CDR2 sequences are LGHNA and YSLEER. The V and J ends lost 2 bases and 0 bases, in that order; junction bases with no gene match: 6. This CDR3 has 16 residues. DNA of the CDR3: TGCGCCAGCAGCCAACAGACGGGGGGGAGCTCCTACGAGCAGTACTTC. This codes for CASSQQTGGSSYEQYF.